The rows below give T cell receptor beta chains drawn from one sample of a study of blood T cell repertoires in COVID-19. Profiled with immunoSEQ multiplex PCR; TCRdb holds only in-frame clones, not every one. There are 250,000 to 350,000 clones in the sample; about 88% occur only once, and almost 1.5% lies in the top ten. The material sequenced was peripheral blood. The receptor set was obtained from a human donor with COVID-19, enrolled during active disease. The donor label of this sample is uncertain. Both conserved end residues are part of each CDR3. The D gene is left open where the match is weak. The size field is filled for only some rows; it gives once, few, many or a size class.

-	TRBJ2-7	15	TRBV6-5	-	CASSDQGQSSYEQYF	TGTGCCAGCAGCGACCAGGGTCAAAGCTCCTACGAGCAGTACTTC
TRBD2	TRBJ2-1	15	TRBV2	-	CASTRLAGVPNEQFF	TGTGCCAGCACCAGACTAGCGGGAGTCCCAAATGAGCAGTTCTTC
TRBD1	TRBJ2-5	14	TRBV25-1	-	CASSDLTGAETQYF	TGTGCCAGCAGTGACCTGACAGGGGCGGAGACCCAGTACTTC
-	TRBJ2-2	14	TRBV2	-	CASRDTTNTGELFF	TGTGCCAGCAGGGACACTACGAACACCGGGGAGCTGTTTTTT
-	TRBJ1-1	13	TRBV2	few	CASGREMNTEAFF	TGTGCCAGCGGGAGGGAAATGAACACTGAAGCTTTCTTT
-	TRBJ1-5	13	TRBV12-3/TRBV12-4	-	CASSFTGDQPQHF	TGTGCCAGCAGTTTCACGGGTGATCAGCCCCAGCATTTT
-	TRBJ2-1	11	TRBV30	-	CAWSEVREQFF	TGTGCCTGGAGTGAGGTGAGGGAGCAGTTCTTC
-	TRBJ2-5	14	TRBV5-6	-	CASSLSGVGETQYF	TGTGCCAGCAGCTTGTCCGGGGTCGGGGAGACCCAGTACTTC
-	TRBJ2-5	15	TRBV2	-	CASRSLTGPEETQYF	TGTGCCAGCAGGAGCCTGACAGGACCGGAGGAGACCCAGTACTTC
-	TRBJ1-4	14	TRBV5-1	-	CASSLSGGREKLFF	TGCGCCAGCTCCCTCTCCGGGGGGCGGGAAAAACTGTTTTTT
TRBD2	TRBJ2-1	16	TRBV27	-	CASSLRRLAATNEQFF	TGTGCCAGCAGTTTAAGGAGGCTAGCGGCAACCAATGAGCAGTTCTTC
-	TRBJ2-1	15	TRBV9	-	CASSAETGSYNEQFF	TGTGCCAGCAGCGCTGAGACAGGCTCCTACAATGAGCAGTTCTTC
-	TRBJ2-1	15	TRBV7-2	-	CASSPERLRSNEQFF	TGTGCCAGCAGCCCCGAGCGGTTACGTTCCAATGAGCAGTTCTTC
-	TRBJ1-5	12	TRBV3-1/TRBV3-2	-	CASNRGNQPQHF	TGTGCCAGCAACAGGGGCAATCAGCCCCAGCATTTT
-	TRBJ2-3	15	TRBV7-2	-	CASSLGEGGTDTQYF	TGTGCCAGCAGCTTAGGGGAAGGGGGCACAGATACGCAGTATTTT
-	TRBJ1-5	14	TRBV11-2	-	CASSLDRWNQPQHF	TGTGCCAGCAGCTTAGACAGGTGGAATCAGCCCCAGCATTTT
-	TRBJ1-1	14	TRBV2	-	CASTAVRARADAFF	TGTGCCAGCACCGCCGTTAGGGCGCGGGCTGACGCTTTCTTT
-	TRBJ1-1	15	TRBV11-2	-	CASSQGTFMNTEAFF	TGTGCCAGCAGCCAAGGGACATTCATGAACACTGAAGCTTTCTTT
-	TRBJ1-1	15	TRBV28	-	CASRPDVTGTTEAFF	TGTGCCAGCAGGCCGGACGTCACAGGGACCACTGAAGCTTTCTTT
-	TRBJ2-1	13	TRBV7-2	-	CASSLAEAMKQFF	TGTGCCAGCAGCTTAGCAGAGGCGATGAAGCAGTTCTTC
TRBD1	TRBJ1-2	14	TRBV24-1	few	CATSDPTGNYGYTF	TGTGCCACCAGTGACCCGACAGGGAACTATGGCTACACCTTC
-	TRBJ2-1	15	TRBV5-1	-	CASSLGGGLLNEQFF	TGCGCCAGCAGCTTGGGGGGAGGACTCCTCAATGAGCAGTTCTTC
-	TRBJ1-1	13	TRBV11-2	-	CASSMGQNTEAFF	TGTGCCAGCAGTATGGGGCAGAACACTGAAGCTTTCTTT
-	TRBJ2-7	14	TRBV11-2	-	CASSLSRFSYEQYF	TGTGCCAGCAGCTTGTCGCGGTTTTCCTACGAGCAGTACTTC
TRBD1	TRBJ1-1	18	TRBV27	-	CASSTNARGRASDTEAFF	TGTGCCAGCAGTACTAACGCTAGGGGGCGAGCCTCGGACACTGAAGCTTTCTTT
-	TRBJ1-6	16	TRBV15	-	CATSRDWASRNSPLHF	TGTGCCACCAGCAGAGATTGGGCCAGCCGGAATTCACCCCTCCACTTT